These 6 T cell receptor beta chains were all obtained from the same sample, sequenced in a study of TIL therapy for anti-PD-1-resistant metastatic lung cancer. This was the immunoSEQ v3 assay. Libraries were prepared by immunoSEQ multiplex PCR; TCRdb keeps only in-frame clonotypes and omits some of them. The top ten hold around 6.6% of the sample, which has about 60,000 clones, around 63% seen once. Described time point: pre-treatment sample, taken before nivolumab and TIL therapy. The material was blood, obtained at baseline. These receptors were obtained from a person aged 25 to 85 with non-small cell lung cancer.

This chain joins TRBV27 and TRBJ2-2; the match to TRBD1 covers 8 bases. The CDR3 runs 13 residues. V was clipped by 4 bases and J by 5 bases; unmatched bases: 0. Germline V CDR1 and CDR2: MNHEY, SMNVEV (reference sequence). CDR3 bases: TGTGCCAGCAGTTGGACAGGGACCGGGGAGCTGTTTTTT. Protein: CASSWTGTGELFF.

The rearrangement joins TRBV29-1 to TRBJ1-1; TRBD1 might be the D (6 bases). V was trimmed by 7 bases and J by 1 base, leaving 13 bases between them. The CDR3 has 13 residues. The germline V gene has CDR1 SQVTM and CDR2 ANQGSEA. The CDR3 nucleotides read TGCAGCGGGATGATACAGGGGAACACTGAAGCTTTCTTT. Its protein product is CSGMIQGNTEAFF.

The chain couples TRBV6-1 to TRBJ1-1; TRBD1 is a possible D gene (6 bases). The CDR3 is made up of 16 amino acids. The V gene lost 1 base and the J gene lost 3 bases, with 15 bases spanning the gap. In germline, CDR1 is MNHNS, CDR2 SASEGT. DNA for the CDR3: TGTGCCAGCAGTGAAGGTCCGGGGGCGGTGTACACTGAAGCTTTCTTT. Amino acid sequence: CASSEGPGAVYTEAFF.

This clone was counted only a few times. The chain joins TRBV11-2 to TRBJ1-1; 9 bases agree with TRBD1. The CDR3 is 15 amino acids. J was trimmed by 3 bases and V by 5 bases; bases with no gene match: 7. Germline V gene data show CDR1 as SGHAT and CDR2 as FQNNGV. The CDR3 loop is CASSRRTGVYTEAFF. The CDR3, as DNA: TGTGCCAGCAGCCGAAGGACAGGGGTGTACACTGAAGCTTTCTTT.

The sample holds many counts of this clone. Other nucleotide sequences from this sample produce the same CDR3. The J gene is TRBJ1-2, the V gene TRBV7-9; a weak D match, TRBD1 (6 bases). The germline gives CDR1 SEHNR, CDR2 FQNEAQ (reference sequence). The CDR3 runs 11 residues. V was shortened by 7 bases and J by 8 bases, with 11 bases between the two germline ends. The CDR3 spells CASTPGGGYTF. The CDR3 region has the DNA TGTGCCAGCACCCCGGGGGGCGGCTACACCTTC.

In DNA form, the CDR3 reads TGTGCCAGCAGCCTAGGGTTGGGAGAGCAGTACTTC. Its protein is CASSLGLGEQYF. V usage is TRBV5-8 and J usage is TRBJ2-7; D gene unclear. The length of the CDR3 is 12 residues. V lost 4 bases, J lost 7 bases, and 12 bases lay in between. Germline values: CDR1 SGHTS, CDR2 YDEGEE.